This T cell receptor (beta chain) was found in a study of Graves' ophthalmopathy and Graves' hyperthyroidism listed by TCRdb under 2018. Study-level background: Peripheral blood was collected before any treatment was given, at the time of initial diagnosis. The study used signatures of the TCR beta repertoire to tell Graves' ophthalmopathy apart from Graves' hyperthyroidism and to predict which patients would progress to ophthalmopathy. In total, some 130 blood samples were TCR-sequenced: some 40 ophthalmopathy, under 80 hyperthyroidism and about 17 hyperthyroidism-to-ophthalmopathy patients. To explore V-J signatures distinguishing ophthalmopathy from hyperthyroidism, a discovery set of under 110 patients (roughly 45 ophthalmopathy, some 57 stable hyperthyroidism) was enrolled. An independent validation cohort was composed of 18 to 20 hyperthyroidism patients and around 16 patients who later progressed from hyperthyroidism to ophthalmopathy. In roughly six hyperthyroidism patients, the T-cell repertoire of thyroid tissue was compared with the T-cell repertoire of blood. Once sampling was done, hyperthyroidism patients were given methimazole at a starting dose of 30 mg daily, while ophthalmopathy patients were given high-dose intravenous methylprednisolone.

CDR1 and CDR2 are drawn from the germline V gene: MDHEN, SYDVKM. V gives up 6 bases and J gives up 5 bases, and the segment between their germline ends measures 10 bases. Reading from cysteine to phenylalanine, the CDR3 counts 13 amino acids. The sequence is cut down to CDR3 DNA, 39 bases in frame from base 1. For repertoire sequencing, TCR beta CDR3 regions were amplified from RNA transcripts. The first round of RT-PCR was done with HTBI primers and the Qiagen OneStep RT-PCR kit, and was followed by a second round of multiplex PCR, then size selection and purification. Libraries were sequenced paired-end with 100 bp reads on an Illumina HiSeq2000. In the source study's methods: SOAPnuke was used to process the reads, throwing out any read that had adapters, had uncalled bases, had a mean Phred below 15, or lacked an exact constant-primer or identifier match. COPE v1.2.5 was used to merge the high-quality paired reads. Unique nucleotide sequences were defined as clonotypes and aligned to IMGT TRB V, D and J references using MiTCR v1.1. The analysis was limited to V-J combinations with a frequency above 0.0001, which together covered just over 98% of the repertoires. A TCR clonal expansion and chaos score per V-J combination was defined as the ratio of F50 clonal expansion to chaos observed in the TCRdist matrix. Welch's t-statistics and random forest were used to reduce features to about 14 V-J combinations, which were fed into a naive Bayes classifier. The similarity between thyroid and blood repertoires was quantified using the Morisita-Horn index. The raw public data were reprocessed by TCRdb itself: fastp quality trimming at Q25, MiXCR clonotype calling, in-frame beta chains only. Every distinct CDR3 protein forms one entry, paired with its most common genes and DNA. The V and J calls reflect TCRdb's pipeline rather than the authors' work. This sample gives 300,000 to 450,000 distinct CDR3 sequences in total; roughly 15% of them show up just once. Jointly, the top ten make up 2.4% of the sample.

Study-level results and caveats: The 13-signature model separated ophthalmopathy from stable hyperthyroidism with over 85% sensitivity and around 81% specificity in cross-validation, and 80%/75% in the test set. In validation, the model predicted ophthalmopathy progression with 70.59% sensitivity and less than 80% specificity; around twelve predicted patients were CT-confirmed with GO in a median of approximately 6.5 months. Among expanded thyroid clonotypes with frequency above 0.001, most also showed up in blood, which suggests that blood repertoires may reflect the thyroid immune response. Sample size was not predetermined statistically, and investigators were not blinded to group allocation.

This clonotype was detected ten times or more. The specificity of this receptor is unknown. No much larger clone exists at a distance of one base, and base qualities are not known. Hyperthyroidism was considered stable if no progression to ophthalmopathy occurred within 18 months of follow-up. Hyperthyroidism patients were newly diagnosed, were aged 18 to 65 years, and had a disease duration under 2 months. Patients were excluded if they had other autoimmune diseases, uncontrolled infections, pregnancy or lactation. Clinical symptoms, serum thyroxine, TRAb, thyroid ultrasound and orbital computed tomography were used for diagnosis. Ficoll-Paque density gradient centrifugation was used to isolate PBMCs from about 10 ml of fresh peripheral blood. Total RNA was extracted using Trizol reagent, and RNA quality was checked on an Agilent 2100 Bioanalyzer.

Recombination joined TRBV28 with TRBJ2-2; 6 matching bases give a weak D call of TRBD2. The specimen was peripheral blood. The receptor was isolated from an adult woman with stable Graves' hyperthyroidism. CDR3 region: CASRGLSTGELFF. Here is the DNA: TGTGCCAGCAGGGGACTCAGTACCGGGGAGCTGTTTTTT. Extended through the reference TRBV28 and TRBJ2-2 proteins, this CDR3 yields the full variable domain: DVKVTQSSRYLVKRTGEKVFLECVQDMDHENMFWYRQDPGLGLRLIYFSYDVKMKEKGDIPEGYSVSREKKERFSLILESASTNQTSMYLCASRGLSTGELFFGEGSRLTVL.